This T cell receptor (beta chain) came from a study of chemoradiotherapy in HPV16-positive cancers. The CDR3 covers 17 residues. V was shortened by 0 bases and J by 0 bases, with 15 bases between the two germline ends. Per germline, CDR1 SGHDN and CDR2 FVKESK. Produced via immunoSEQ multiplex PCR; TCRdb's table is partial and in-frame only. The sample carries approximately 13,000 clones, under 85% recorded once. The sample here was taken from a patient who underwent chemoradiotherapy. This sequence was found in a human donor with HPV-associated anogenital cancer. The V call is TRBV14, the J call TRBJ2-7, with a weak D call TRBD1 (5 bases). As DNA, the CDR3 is TGTGCCAGCAGCCAAGATCTTAGGGGCAGCAGCTCCTACGAGCAGTACTTC. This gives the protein CASSQDLRGSSSYEQYF. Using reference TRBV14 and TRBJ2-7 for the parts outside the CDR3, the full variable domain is EAGVTQFPSHSVIEKGQTVTLRCDPISGHDNLYWYRRVMGKEIKFLLHFVKESKQDESGMPNNRFLAERTGGTYSTLKVQPAELEDSGVYFCASSQDLRGSSSYEQYFGPGTRLTVT.